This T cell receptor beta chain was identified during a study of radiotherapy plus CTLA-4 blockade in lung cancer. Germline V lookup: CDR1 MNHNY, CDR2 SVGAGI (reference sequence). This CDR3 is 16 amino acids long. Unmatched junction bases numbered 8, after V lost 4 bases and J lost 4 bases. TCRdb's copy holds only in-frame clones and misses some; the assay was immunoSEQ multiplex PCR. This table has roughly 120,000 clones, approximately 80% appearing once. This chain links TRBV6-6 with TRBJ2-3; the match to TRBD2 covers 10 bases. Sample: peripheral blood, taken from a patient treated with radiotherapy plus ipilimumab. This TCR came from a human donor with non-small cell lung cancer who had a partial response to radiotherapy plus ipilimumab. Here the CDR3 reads CASSFEREGFSDTQYF. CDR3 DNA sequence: TGTGCCAGCAGTTTCGAGCGGGAGGGCTTTTCAGATACGCAGTATTTT.